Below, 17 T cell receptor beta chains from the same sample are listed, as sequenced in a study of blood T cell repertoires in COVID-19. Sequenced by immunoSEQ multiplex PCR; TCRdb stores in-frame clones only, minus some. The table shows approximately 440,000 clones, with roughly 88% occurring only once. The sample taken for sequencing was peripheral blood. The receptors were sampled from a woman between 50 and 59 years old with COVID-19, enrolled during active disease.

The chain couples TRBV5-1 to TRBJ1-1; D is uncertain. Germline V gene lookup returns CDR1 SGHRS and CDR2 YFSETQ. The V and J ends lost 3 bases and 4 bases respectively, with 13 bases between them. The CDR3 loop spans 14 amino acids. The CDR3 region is CASSSNSGSTEAFF. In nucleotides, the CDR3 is TGCGCCAGCAGCTCTAACAGCGGGAGCACTGAAGCTTTCTTT.

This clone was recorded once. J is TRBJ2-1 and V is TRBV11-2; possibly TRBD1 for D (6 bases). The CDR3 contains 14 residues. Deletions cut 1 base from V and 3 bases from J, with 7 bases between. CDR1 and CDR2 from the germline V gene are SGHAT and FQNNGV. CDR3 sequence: CASSLGGLYNEQFF. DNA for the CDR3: TGTGCCAGCAGCTTAGGGGGGCTCTACAATGAGCAGTTCTTC.

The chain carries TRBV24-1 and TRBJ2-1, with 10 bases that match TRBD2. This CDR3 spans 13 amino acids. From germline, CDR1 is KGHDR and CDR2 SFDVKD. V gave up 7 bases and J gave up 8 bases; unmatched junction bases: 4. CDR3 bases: TGTGCCACCAGCGTAGCGGGGGGCCATGAGCAGTTCTTC. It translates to CATSVAGGHEQFF.

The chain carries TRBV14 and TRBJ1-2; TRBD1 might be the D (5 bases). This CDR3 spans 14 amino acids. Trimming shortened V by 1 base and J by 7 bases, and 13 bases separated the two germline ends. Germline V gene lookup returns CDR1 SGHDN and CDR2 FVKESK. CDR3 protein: CASSQALGGGGYTF. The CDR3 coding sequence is TGTGCCAGCAGCCAAGCCTTAGGCGGGGGTGGCTACACCTTC.

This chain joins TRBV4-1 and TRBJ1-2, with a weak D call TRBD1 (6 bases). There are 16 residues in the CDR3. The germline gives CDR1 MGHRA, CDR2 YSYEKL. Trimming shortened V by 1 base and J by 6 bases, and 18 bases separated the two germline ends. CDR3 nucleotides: TGCGCCAGCAGCCAAGGGTTCTCCGGGACACCAAATGGCTACACCTTC. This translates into CASSQGFSGTPNGYTF.

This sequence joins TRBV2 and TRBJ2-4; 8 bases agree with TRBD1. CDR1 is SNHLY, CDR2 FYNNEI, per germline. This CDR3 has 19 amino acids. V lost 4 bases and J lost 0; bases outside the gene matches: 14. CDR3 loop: CASSGWAGGNRLAKNIQYF. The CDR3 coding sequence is TGTGCCAGCAGTGGTTGGGCAGGGGGCAATCGACTAGCCAAAAACATTCAGTACTTC.

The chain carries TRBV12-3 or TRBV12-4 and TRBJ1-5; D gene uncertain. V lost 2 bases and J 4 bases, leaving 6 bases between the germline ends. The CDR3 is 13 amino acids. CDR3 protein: CASSLIENQPQHF. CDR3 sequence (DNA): TGTGCCAGCAGTTTAATTGAGAATCAGCCCCAGCATTTT.

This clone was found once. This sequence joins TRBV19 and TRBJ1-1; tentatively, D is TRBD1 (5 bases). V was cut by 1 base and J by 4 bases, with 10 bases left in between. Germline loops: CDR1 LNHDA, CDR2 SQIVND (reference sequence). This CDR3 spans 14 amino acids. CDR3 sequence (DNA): TGTGCCAGTAGTATAGTAGGGGCCGGCACTGAAGCTTTCTTT. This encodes CASSIVGAGTEAFF.

CDR3 amino acids: CASGLSTGELFF. Here the CDR3 DNA reads TGTGCTAGTGGTTTGTCGACCGGGGAGCTGTTTTTT. This rearrangement joins TRBV12-5 to TRBJ2-2; D is uncertain. Per germline, CDR1 LGHNT and CDR2 FRNRAP. The CDR3 consists of 12 residues. The germline V and J ends were trimmed by 2 bases and 5 bases, with 3 bases remaining between them.

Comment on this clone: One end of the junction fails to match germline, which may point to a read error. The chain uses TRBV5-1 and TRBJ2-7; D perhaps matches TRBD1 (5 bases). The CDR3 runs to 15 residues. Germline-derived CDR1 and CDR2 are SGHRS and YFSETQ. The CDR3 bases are TGCGCCAGCAGCTTGGGACCCATGCAGGGTGTGTCCCCCCACTTC. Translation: CASSLGPMQGVSPHF.

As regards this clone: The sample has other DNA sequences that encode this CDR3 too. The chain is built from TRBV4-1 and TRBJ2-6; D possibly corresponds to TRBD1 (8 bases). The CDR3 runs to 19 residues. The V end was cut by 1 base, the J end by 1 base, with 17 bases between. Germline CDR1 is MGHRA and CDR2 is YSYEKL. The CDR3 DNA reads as TGCGCCAGCAGCCAAGCTAGCGGACAGGGAAGATCTGGGGCCAACGTCCTGACTTTC. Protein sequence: CASSQASGQGRSGANVLTF.

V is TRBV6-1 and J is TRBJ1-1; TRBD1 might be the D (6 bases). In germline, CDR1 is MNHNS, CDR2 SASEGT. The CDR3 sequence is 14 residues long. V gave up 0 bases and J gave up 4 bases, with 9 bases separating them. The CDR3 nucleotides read TGTGCCAGCAGTGAAGCTCAGGGGATCACTGAAGCTTTCTTT. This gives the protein CASSEAQGITEAFF.

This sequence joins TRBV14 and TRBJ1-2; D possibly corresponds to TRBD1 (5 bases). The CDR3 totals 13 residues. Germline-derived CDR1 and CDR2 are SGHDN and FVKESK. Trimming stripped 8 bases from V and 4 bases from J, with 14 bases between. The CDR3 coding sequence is TGTGCCAGCTCTCAGACAGATTCCTATGGCTACACCTTC. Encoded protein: CASSQTDSYGYTF.

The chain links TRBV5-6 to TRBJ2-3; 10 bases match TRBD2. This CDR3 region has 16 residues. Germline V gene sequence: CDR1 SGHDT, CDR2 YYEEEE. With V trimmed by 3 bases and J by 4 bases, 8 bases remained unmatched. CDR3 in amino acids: CASSYLSSGGPDTQYF. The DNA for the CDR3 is TGTGCCAGCAGCTATCTATCTAGCGGGGGCCCAGATACGCAGTATTTT. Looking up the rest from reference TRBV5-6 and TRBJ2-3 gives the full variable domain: DAGVTQSPTHLIKTRGQQVTLRCSPKSGHDTVSWYQQALGQGPQFIFQYYEEEERQRGNFPDRFSGHQFPNYSSELNVNALLLGDSALYLCASSYLSSGGPDTQYFGPGTRLTVL.

In nucleotides, the CDR3 is TGTGCCAGCAAGGACAGGGTGAACACTGAAGCTTTCTTT. Translating gives CASKDRVNTEAFF. The gene calls are TRBV19 and TRBJ1-1, with TRBD1 matching over 8 bases. The V gene's germline CDR1 is LNHDA and CDR2 SQIVND (reference sequence). The CDR3 length is 13 residues. V trimming: 9 bases; J trimming: 0 bases; junction bases outside the gene matches: 3.

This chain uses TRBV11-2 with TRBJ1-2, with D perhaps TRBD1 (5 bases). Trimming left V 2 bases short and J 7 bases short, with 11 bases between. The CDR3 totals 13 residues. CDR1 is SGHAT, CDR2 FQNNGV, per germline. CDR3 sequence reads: CASSLTGDGGYTF. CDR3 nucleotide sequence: TGTGCCAGCAGCTTAACGGGGGATGGTGGCTACACCTTC. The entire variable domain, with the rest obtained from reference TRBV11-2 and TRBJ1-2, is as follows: EAGVAQSPRYKIIEKRQSVAFWCNPISGHATLYWYQQILGQGPKLLIQFQNNGVVDDSQLPKDRFSAERLKGVDSTLKIQPAKLEDSAVYLCASSLTGDGGYTFGSGTRLTVV.

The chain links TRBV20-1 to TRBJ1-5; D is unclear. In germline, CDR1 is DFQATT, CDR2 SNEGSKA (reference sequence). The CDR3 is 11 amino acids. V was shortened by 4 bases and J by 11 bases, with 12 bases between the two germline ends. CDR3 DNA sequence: TGCAGTGCTACGGAATTGAGGGCCCAGCATTTT. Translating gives CSATELRAQHF.